The next 7 T cell receptor beta chains were all read from a single sample in a study of technical replicates of blood from a few donors. Here immunoSEQ multiplex PCR was the method, and the copy in TCRdb shows in-frame clones only, minus some. The sample contains some 96,000 clones, 90% to 96% of which appear only once. Sequencing was performed on T cells isolated from PBMCs. The source is a human donor in good health.

CDR3 sequence: CSVFTGTGDEKLFF. In DNA, the CDR3 is TGCAGCGTGTTCACCGGGACAGGGGATGAAAAACTGTTTTTT. J is TRBJ1-4 and V is TRBV29-1, with TRBD1 matching over 10 bases. The J segment lost 6 bases and the V segment lost 6 bases, leaving 7 bases of the junction unmatched. The CDR3 is 14 residues long. Germline CDR1 and CDR2: SQVTM and ANQGSEA.

The chain employs TRBV12-5 and TRBJ2-3; TRBD1 aligns across 9 bases. The CDR3 runs to 15 residues. Germline CDR1 is LGHNT and CDR2 is FRNRAP. With V trimmed by 6 bases and J by 4 bases, 8 bases remained unmatched. The CDR3 reads CASGQTGGGADTQYF. The CDR3 coding sequence is TGTGCTAGTGGCCAGACAGGGGGAGGAGCAGATACGCAGTATTTT. Looking up the rest from reference TRBV12-5 and TRBJ2-3 gives the full variable domain: DARVTQTPRHKVTEMGQEVTMRCQPILGHNTVFWYRQTMMQGLELLAYFRNRAPLDDSGMPKDRFSAEMPDATLATLKIQPSEPRDSAVYFCASGQTGGGADTQYFGPGTRLTVL.

V gene TRBV19 combines with J gene TRBJ2-5, with 8 bases lining up with TRBD2. J was trimmed by 5 bases and V by 10 bases; bases with no gene match: 12. Germline lookup yields CDR1 LNHDA and CDR2 SQIVND (reference sequence). The CDR3 is made up of 14 amino acids. CDR3 protein: CATKSTGGFETQYF. In DNA, the CDR3 is TGTGCCACCAAATCAACGGGAGGGTTCGAGACCCAGTACTTC.

The chain combines TRBV7-2 with TRBJ2-5; 8 nucleotides agree with TRBD1. CDR1 is SGHTA, CDR2 FQGNSA, per germline. This CDR3 has 17 amino acids. Trimming took 0 bases from V and 5 from J; bases not matched to a gene: 11. The CDR3 sequence is CASSLASRTGILETQYF. The CDR3, as DNA: TGTGCCAGCAGCTTAGCTTCCAGGACAGGGATTTTGGAGACCCAGTACTTC.

V usage is TRBV9 and J usage is TRBJ1-3; tentatively, D is TRBD1 (6 bases). The ends were cut back, 4 bases at V and 4 bases at J, with 18 bases in the middle. The CDR3 spans 16 residues. Per the germline V gene, CDR1 is SGDLS and CDR2 is YYNGEE. The CDR3 sequence: CASSPKPGVAGNTIYF. The CDR3 region has the DNA TGTGCCAGCAGCCCAAAACCAGGGGTAGCCGGAAACACCATATATTTT.

This chain joins TRBV5-4 and TRBJ2-1; TRBD2 matches at 7 bases. Unmatched junction bases numbered 10, after V lost 4 bases and J lost 9 bases. The CDR3 consists of 14 residues. Per the germline V gene, CDR1 is SGHNT and CDR2 is YYREEE (reference sequence). The CDR3: CASSPLGWEGEQFF. In DNA form, the CDR3 reads TGTGCCAGCAGCCCACTGGGTTGGGAGGGTGAGCAGTTCTTC. The variable domain in full, with the rest retrieved from reference TRBV5-4 and TRBJ2-1, is ETGVTQSPTHLIKTRGQQVTLRCSSQSGHNTVSWYQQALGQGPQFIFQYYREEENGRGNFPPRFSGLQFPNYSSELNVNALELDDSALYLCASSPLGWEGEQFFGPGTRLTVL.

CDR3 region: CASSATSGGSNEQFF. For the CDR3, the DNA is TGTGCCAGCAGCGCTACTAGCGGGGGATCCAATGAGCAGTTCTTC. The chain links TRBV9 to TRBJ2-1; 11 bases are a match to TRBD2. The germline CDR1 and CDR2 sequences are SGDLS and YYNGEE. The CDR3 is 15 amino acids. The V and J ends lost 3 bases and 6 bases, in that order; junction bases with no gene match: 5.